This record looks at one TCR beta chain sequence and its context. This CDR3 is 15 amino acids long. V was shortened by 5 bases and J by 0 bases, with 13 bases between the two germline ends. The V gene's germline CDR1 is SGHVS and CDR2 FQNEAQ. These data belong to a study of neoadjuvant anti-PD-1 for oral cavity cancer. Whole-study context: Most patients had three to four biweekly doses of 3 mg/kg nivolumab before resection.

No culture or expansion preceded analysis of these blood cells. The protocol was immunoSEQ multiplex PCR, while the TCRdb copy is restricted to in-frame clones and leaves out a portion. In the table there are over 80,000 clones, approximately 84% of which are singletons. The starting material was PBMCs, obtained before nivolumab (anti-PD-1) treatment. This sequence joins TRBV7-8 and TRBJ1-1; D might be TRBD1 (6 bases). This clonotype was sampled from a person aged 40-85 years with oral cavity squamous cell carcinoma. The CDR3 DNA reads TGTGCCAGCAGCCTACGACAGGACTTGAACACTGAAGCTTTCTTT. Protein: CASSLRQDLNTEAFF.